A single sample is the source of the 11 T cell receptor beta chains below, sequenced in a study of CXCR3-negative and CXCR3-positive naive CD8 T cells. UMI-labeled 5' RACE TRB cDNA libraries were prepared from the cells. For each CDR3 protein, TCRdb gives one entry from its re-call of the 5' RACE reads, without DNA. The listing records about 120,000 distinct CDR3 sequences. The sequenced material came from naive CXCR3- CD8+ T cells from blood. Subset described: CD45RO-CCR7+CD27+CD95- naive CD8+ T cells lacking CXCR3 (TNR3-). Every receptor here comes from a human donor in good health. Some clones in this sample may be carry-over from other donors' samples.

Here the CDR3 reads CASSWAGKGIYEQYF. The chain uses TRBV7-3 and TRBJ2-7; as DNA is missing, the TRBD1 call by TCRdb cannot be tested. Per the germline V gene, CDR1 is SGHTA and CDR2 is FQGTGA. The CDR3 loop spans 15 amino acids.

The CDR3 loop reads CASSRTQRGYYNEQFF. The gene calls are TRBV6-5 and TRBJ2-1; as DNA is missing, the TRBD2 call by TCRdb cannot be tested. The CDR3 is 16 residues long. CDR1 and CDR2 from the germline V gene are MNHEY and SVGAGI.

The chain uses TRBV24-1 and TRBJ2-2; TCRdb's D call, TRBD2, is unchecked because there is no DNA. Germline V gene sequence: CDR1 KGHDR, CDR2 SFDVKD. This CDR3 spans 12 amino acids. The CDR3: CATSSRVGELFF.

The chain employs TRBV10-2 and TRBJ2-7; checking the TCRdb D call of TRBD1 is not possible without DNA. The CDR3 totals 15 residues. In germline, CDR1 is WSHSY, CDR2 SAAADI. The CDR3 sequence: CASSPRQVLSYEQYF.

CDR3 sequence reads: CASSQVRGGGLNTEAFF. The V call is TRBV4-1, the J call TRBJ1-1; TCRdb names TRBD1, which stays unverified in the absence of DNA. CDR3 size: 17 residues. The germline V gene encodes CDR1 MGHRA and CDR2 YSYEKL.

V usage is TRBV12-3 or TRBV12-4 and J usage is TRBJ2-7; the D call of TRBD1 rests on TCRdb alone, since no DNA is present to check it. This CDR3 spans 12 amino acids. CDR3 loop: CASRQGPYEQYF.

The chain joins TRBV7-8 to TRBJ2-1; TCRdb outputs TRBD2, but without DNA this stays unchecked. Germline CDR1 and CDR2: SGHVS and FQNEAQ. The CDR3 totals 16 residues. CDR3 protein: CASSLGLAGSKNEQFF. Full variable domain (missing parts from reference TRBV7-8 and TRBJ2-1): GAGVSQSPRYKVAKRGQDVALRCDPISGHVSLFWYQQALGQGPEFLTYFQNEAQLDKSGLPSDRFFAERPEGSVSTLKIQRTQQEDSAVYLCASSLGLAGSKNEQFFGPGTRLTVL.

The chain joins TRBV6-2 or TRBV6-3 to TRBJ1-5; absent DNA, TCRdb's TRBD1 call cannot be checked. This CDR3 contains 13 residues. Germline values: CDR1 MNHEY, CDR2 SVGEGT. CDR3 region: CASRLQGNQPQHF.

The V and J genes are TRBV28 and TRBJ1-1; TCRdb picks TRBD1, but there is no DNA to check that call. CDR1 and CDR2 (germline): MDHEN, SYDVKM. The CDR3 spans 16 residues. CDR3 region: CASSLYPGRLNTEAFF.

The V gene is TRBV20-1, the J gene TRBJ2-3; TCRdb picks TRBD2, but there is no DNA to check that call. The length of the CDR3 is 17 residues. CDR1 and CDR2 from the germline V gene are DFQATT and SNEGSKA (reference sequence). CDR3 region: CSASFLGLAGITDTQYF.

V gene TRBV7-9 combines with J gene TRBJ2-7; the D gene TCRdb calls, TRBD1, cannot be checked with no DNA. This CDR3 has 17 residues. Per germline, CDR1 SEHNR and CDR2 FQNEAQ (reference sequence). Here the CDR3 reads CASSLDMSPGTGNEQYF.